This TCR beta chain was sequenced for a study of blood T cell repertoires in COVID-19. Looking at the study overall: Sample material is recorded as cDNA or gDNA derived from T cells, B-cell-depleted T cells, or PBMCs.

As originally analysed: Estimates of nucleated cell counts were drawn from the amplification of reference gene primers. This table comes from immunoSEQ multiplex PCR, and its TCRdb copy is limited to in-frame clones, with some not included. V, J and clone size reflect that table, while D and trimming were determined from the DNA. This sample has fewer than 200,000 clones; around 82% occur once, and the top ten carry about 1.2%. This clone was counted at least ten times. Sequencing was carried out using peripheral blood. The TCR comes from a man aged 55 to 69 who had recovered from COVID-19.

The CDR3 DNA sequence: TGCAGCGCCACTAAGGAGGCGGGACAGCCCCAGCATTTT. This translates into CSATKEAGQPQHF. The rearrangement joins TRBV29-1 to TRBJ1-5; no definite D call. CDR3 length: 13 residues. The V gene's germline CDR1 is SQVTM and CDR2 ANQGSEA. Trimming left V 7 bases short and J 7 bases short, with 17 bases between.